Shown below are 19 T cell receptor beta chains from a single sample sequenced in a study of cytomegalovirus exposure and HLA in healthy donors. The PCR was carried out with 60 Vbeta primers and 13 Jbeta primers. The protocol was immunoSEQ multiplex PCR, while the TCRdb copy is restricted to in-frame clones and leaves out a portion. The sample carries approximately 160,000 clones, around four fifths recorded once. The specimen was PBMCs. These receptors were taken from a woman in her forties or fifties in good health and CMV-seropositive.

The CDR3 sequence is CASSLTPGGSYEQYF. CDR3 bases: TGCGCCAGCAGCTTGACCCCCGGGGGTTCCTACGAGCAGTACTTC. This chain uses TRBV5-1 with TRBJ2-7; the D gene is possibly TRBD2 (6 bases). V was trimmed by 1 base and J by 1 base, leaving 12 bases between them. The CDR3 runs 15 residues. Germline V CDR1 and CDR2: SGHRS, YFSETQ.

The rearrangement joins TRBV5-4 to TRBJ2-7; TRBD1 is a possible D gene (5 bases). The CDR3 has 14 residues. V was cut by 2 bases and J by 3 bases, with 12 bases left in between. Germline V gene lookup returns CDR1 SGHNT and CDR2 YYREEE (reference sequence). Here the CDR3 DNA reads TGTGCCAGCAGCTTAGGGGTGTTAGACTACGAGCAGTACTTC. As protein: CASSLGVLDYEQYF.

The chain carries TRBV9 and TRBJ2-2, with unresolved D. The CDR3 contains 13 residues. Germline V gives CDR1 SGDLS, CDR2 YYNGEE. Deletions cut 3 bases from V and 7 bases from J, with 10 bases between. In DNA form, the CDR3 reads TGTGCCAGCAGCGCTCAAGTGAGCGGGGAGCTGTTTTTT. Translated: CASSAQVSGELFF.

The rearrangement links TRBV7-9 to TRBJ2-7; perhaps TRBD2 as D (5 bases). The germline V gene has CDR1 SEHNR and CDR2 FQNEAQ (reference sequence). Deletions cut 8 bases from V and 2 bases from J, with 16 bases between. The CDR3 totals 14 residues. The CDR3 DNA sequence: TGTGCCAGCGGTACCTACACCGGGGCCTACGAGCAGTACTTC. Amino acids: CASGTYTGAYEQYF.

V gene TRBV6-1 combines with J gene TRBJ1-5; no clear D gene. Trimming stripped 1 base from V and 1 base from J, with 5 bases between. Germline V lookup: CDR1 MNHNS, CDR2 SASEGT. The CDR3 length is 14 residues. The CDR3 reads CASSEGRSNQPQHF. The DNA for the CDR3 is TGTGCCAGCAGTGAAGGGCGGAGCAATCAGCCCCAGCATTTT.

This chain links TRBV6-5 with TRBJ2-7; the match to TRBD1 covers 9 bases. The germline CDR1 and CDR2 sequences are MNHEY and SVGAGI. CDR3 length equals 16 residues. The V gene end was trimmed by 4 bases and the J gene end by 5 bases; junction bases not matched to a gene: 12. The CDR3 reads CASSWGTGFILDEQYF. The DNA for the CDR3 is TGTGCCAGCAGTTGGGGGACAGGGTTTATCCTGGACGAGCAGTACTTC.

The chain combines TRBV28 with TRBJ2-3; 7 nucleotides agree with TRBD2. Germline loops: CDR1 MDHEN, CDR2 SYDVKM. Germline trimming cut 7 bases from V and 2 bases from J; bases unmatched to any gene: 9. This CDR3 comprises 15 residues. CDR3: CASNLLGGITDTQYF. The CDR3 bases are TGTGCCAGCAACCTTCTCGGGGGGATCACAGATACGCAGTATTTT.

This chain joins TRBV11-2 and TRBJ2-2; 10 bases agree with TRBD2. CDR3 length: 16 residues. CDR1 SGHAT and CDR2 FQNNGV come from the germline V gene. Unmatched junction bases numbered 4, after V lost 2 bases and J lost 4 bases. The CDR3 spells CASSLRSGRATGELFF. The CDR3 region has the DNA TGTGCCAGCAGCTTACGGAGCGGGAGGGCCACCGGGGAGCTGTTTTTT.

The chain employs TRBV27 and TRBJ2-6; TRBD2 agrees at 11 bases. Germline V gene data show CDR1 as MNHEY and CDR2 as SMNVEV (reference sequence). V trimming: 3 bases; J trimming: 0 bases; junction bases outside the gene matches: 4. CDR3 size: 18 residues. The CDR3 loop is CASSFSGRGLSGANVLTF. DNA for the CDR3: TGTGCCAGCAGTTTTAGCGGGAGGGGGCTCTCTGGGGCCAACGTCCTGACTTTC.

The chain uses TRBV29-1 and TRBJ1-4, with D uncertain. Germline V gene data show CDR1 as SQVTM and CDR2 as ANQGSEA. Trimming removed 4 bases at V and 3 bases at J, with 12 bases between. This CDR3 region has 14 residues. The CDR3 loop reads CSVGKGGSNEKLFF. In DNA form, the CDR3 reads TGCAGCGTTGGAAAAGGAGGGTCTAATGAAAAACTGTTTTTT.

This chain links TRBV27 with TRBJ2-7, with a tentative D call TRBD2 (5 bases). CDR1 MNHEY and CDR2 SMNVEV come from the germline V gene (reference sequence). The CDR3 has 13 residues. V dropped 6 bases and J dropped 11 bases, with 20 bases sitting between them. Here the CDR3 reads CASSSDGVTKEYF. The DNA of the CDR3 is TGTGCCAGCAGCTCGGACGGGGTTACGAAGGAGTACTTC.

The CDR3: CASNYGRTIEQFF. The CDR3 coding sequence is TGTGCCAGCAATTACGGGAGGACAATTGAGCAGTTCTTC. V usage is TRBV2 and J usage is TRBJ2-1, with 7 bases fitting TRBD2. The CDR3 extends over 13 amino acids. The germline V gene has CDR1 SNHLY and CDR2 FYNNEI. Trimming at V came to 7 bases and at J to 9 bases, leaving 9 bases not matched to a gene.

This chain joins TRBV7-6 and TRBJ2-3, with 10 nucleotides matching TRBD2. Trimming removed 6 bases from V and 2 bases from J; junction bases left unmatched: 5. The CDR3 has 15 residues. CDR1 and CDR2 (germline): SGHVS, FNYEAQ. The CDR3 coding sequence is TGTGCCAGCAGGTCTAGCGGGGGCTTCACAGATACGCAGTATTTT. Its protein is CASRSSGGFTDTQYF.

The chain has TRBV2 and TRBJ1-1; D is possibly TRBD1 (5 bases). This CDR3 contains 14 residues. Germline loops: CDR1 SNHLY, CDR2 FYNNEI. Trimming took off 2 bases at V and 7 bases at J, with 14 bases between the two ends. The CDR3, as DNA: TGTGCCAGCAGTGAATTCCGGGGGACTGGTGAAGCTTTCTTT. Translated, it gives CASSEFRGTGEAFF. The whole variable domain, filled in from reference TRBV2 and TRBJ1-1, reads EPEVTQTPSHQVTQMGQEVILRCVPISNHLYFYWYRQILGQKVEFLVSFYNNEISEKSEIFDDQFSVERPDGSNFTLKIRSTKLEDSAMYFCASSEFRGTGEAFFGQGTRLTVV.

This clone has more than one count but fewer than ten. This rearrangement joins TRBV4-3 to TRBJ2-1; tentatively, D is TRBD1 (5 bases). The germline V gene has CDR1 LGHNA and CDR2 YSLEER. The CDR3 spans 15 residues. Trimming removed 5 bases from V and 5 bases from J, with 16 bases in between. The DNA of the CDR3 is TGCGCCAGCAGCGTAGGGGATCTCACTAACAATGAGCAGTTCTTC. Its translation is CASSVGDLTNNEQFF.

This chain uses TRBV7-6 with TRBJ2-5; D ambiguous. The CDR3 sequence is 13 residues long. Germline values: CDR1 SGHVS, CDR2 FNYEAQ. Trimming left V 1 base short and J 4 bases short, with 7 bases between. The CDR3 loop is CASSLGLAETQYF. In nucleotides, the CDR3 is TGTGCCAGCAGCTTAGGCCTGGCAGAGACCCAGTACTTC.

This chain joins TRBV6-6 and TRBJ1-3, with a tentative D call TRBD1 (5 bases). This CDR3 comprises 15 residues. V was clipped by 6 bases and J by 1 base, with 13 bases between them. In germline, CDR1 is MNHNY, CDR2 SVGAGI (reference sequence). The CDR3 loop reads CASSDYQGSGNTIYF. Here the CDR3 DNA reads TGTGCCAGCAGCGATTATCAGGGATCTGGAAACACCATATATTTT.

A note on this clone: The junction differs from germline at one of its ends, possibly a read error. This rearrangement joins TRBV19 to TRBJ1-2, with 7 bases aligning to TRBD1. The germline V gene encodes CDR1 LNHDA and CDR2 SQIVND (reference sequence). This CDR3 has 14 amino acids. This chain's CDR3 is CVSRHHGTENGYTF. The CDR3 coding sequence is TGTGTCAGTAGGCATCACGGGACAGAAAATGGCTACACCTTC.

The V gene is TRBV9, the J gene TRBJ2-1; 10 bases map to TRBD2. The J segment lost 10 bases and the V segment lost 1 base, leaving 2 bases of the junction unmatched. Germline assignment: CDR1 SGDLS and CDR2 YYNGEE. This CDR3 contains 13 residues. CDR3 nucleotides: TGTGCCAGCAGCGTAATGACTAGCGGGGAGCAGTTCTTC. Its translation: CASSVMTSGEQFF.